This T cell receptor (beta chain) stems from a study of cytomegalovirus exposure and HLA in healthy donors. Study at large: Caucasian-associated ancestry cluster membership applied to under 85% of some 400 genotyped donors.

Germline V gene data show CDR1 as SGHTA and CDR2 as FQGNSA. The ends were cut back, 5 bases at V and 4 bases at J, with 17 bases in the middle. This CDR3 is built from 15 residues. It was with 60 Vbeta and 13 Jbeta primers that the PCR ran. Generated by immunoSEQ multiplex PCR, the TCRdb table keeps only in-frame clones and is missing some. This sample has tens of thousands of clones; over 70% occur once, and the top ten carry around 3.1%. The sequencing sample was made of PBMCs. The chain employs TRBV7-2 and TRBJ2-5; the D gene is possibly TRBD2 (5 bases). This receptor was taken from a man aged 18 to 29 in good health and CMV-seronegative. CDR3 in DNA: TGTGCCAGCAGCCAGGCCGTCGGGGTGGGAGAGACCCAGTACTTC. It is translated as CASSQAVGVGETQYF. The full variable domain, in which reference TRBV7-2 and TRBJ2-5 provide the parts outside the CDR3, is GAGVSQSPSNKVTEKGKDVELRCDPISGHTALYWYRQSLGQGLEFLIYFQGNSAPDKSGLPSDRFSAERTGGSVSTLTIQRTQQEDSAVYLCASSQAVGVGETQYFGPGTRLLVL.